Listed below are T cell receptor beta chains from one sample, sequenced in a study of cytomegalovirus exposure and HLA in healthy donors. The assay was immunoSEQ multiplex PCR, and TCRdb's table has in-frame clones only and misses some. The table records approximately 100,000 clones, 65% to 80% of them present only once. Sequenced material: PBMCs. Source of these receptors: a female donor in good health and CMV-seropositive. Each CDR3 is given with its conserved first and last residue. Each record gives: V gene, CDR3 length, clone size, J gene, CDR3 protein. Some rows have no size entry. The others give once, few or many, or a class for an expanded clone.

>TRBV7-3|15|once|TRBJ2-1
CASSLARAGTEEQFF
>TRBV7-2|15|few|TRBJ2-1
CASSLAGGGGNEQFF
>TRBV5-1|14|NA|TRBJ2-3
CASSSRLGTDTQYF
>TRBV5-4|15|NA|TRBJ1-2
CASSLGLRNNYGYTF
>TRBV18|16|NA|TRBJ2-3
CASSPLPGGQGDTQYF
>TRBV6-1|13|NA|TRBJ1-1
CASSVQMNTEAFF
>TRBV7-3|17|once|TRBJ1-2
CASSLIDEQGTNYGYTF
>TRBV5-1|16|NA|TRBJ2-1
CASSSAGTRGHNEQFF
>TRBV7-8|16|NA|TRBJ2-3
CASSLDGTGFMDTQYF
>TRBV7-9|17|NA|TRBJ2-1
CASSQVAGLTNYNEQFF
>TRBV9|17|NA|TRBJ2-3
CASSPRGGSGGTDTQYF
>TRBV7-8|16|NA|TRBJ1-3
CASSLEGAGPGNTIYF
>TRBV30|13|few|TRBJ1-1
CAWSALQGTEAFF
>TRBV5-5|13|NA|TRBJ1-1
CASSIPGNTEAFF
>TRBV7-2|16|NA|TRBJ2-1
CASSWASGSTGNEQFF
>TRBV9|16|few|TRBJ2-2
CASSVKGELNTGELFF
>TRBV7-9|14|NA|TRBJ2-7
CASSLGTASYEQYF
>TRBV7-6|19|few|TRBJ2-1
CASSLVGSGGGGSYNEQFF
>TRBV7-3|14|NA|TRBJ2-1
CASSPPGLSNEQFF